These T cell receptor beta chains were read from a single sample in a study of T cells after posttransplantation cyclophosphamide. TCRdb's copy holds only in-frame clones and misses some; the assay was immunoSEQ multiplex PCR. Sampling found about 37,000 clones, none seen once. Sequenced input: PBMCs. The source of these receptors is a man aged 25-45 years in good health and a related stem cell transplant donor. The CDR3 runs from the conserved cysteine through the conserved F or W. D genes are given only for firm matches. A row's size may be missing; if present it is once, few, many or a size class.

j_call v_call d_call clone_size cdr3_aa cdr3_nt
TRBJ2-5 TRBV10-3 . many CATSQGEGRETQYF TGTGCCACGTCACAGGGGGAGGGGAGAGAGACCCAGTACTTC
TRBJ1-1 TRBV7-9 TRBD1 many CASSYDRVNTEAFF TGTGCCAGCAGCTACGACAGGGTGAACACTGAAGCTTTCTTT
TRBJ2-5 TRBV25-1 TRBD1 . CASSDRGQETQYF TGTGCCAGCAGTGACAGGGGGCAAGAGACCCAGTACTTC
TRBJ1-6 TRBV18 . many CASSSRDSYNSPLHF TGTGCCAGCTCATCCAGGGACTCCTATAATTCACCCCTCCACTTT
TRBJ1-2 TRBV7-9 TRBD1 many CASSPRDRPRRDYGYTF TGTGCCAGCAGCCCGCGGGACAGGCCGAGGAGGGACTATGGCTACACCTTC
TRBJ2-7 TRBV2 TRBD1 many CASSLGQGPNHEQYF TGTGCCAGCAGTCTTGGACAGGGCCCTAACCACGAGCAGTACTTC
TRBJ1-2 TRBV2 . many CASSGQVANYGYTF TGTGCCAGCAGTGGTCAAGTAGCTAACTATGGCTACACCTTC
TRBJ2-1 TRBV15 TRBD2 few CATSRDRLAGSYNEQFF TGTGCCACCAGCAGAGATCGGCTAGCGGGGTCCTACAATGAGCAGTTCTTC
TRBJ1-2 TRBV12-3/TRBV12-4 TRBD1 few CASSLLAGGQGATGYTF TGTGCCAGCAGTTTACTCGCCGGTGGGCAGGGGGCGACTGGCTACACCTTC
TRBJ2-7 TRBV6-2/TRBV6-3 . many CASSALRVEWYEQYF TGTGCCAGCAGCGCGTTAAGGGTAGAATGGTACGAGCAGTACTTC
TRBJ1-4 TRBV7-2 . many CASSLNLWRGNNEKLFF TGTGCCAGCAGCTTAAACCTATGGCGGGGTAACAATGAAAAACTGTTTTTT
TRBJ1-4 TRBV4-1 TRBD1 many CASSHLTGDNEKLFF TGCGCCAGCAGCCACCTGACAGGGGATAATGAAAAACTGTTTTTT
TRBJ2-7 TRBV5-1 . many CASSLADNRDEQYF TGCGCCAGCAGCTTGGCAGACAACAGGGACGAGCAGTACTTC
TRBJ2-7 TRBV6-5 TRBD1 many CASSYRRQGSHEQYF TGTGCCAGCAGTTACCGGAGACAGGGGAGCCACGAGCAGTACTTC
TRBJ2-7 TRBV5-1 . many CASSLVSGSYEQYF TGCGCCAGCAGCTTGGTTAGCGGCTCCTACGAGCAGTACTTC
TRBJ2-5 TRBV5-1 . few CASSGLLQETQYF TGCGCCAGTTCTGGACTACTCCAAGAGACCCAGTACTTC
TRBJ1-4 TRBV4-1 TRBD1 many CASSLGQNEKLFF TGCGCCAGCAGCCTGGGACAGAATGAAAAACTGTTTTTT
TRBJ1-1 TRBV5-1 . many CASSLDTMNTEAFF TGCGCCAGCAGCTTGGACACGATGAACACTGAAGCTTTCTTT
TRBJ2-3 TRBV5-4 TRBD1 many CASSLMGQGIADTQYF TGTGCCAGCAGCTTGATGGGACAGGGGATCGCAGATACGCAGTATTTT
TRBJ2-2 TRBV28 . many CATDRDTNTGELFF TGTGCCACCGACCGGGACACTAACACCGGGGAGCTGTTTTTT
TRBJ2-5 TRBV2 TRBD2 few CASSVLAGGNQETQYF TGTGCCAGCAGCGTACTAGCGGGGGGCAACCAAGAGACCCAGTACTTC
TRBJ2-3 TRBV18 . many CASSPTTNTDTQYF TGTGCCAGCTCACCGACGACAAACACAGATACGCAGTATTTT
TRBJ2-1 TRBV5-4 . many CASSSGQESYNEQFF TGTGCCAGCAGCTCGGGACAAGAGTCCTACAATGAGCAGTTCTTC
TRBJ2-5 TRBV19 TRBD2 few CASSHKREQYF TGTGCCAGTAGTCACAAGCGGGAGCAGTACTTC
TRBJ1-2 TRBV12-3/TRBV12-4 . few CASSLAQGTYGYTF TGTGCCAGCAGTTTAGCCCAGGGGACCTATGGCTACACCTTC
TRBJ2-5 TRBV7-9 . many CASSLMSGLIETQYF TGTGCCAGCAGCTTAATGTCGGGTTTGATCGAGACCCAGTACTTC
TRBJ2-1 TRBV6-2/TRBV6-3 TRBD1 many CASSNGQAYNEQFF TGTGCCAGCAGTAATGGACAGGCCTACAATGAGCAGTTCTTC
TRBJ2-1 TRBV5-5 TRBD1 many CASSLEVTGGRNEQFF TGTGCCAGCAGCTTGGAGGTGACAGGGGGCCGCAATGAGCAGTTCTTC
TRBJ1-1 TRBV5-4 . many CASSLQGGIPEAFF TGTGCCAGCAGCCTACAGGGCGGTATACCTGAAGCTTTCTTT
TRBJ2-7 TRBV6-1 TRBD1 many CASSEGTGATYEQYF TGTGCCAGCAGTGAAGGGACAGGGGCCACCTACGAGCAGTACTTC
TRBJ2-1 TRBV11-2 . many CASSLRGSSSYNEQFF TGTGCCAGCAGCTTACGGGGATCGAGCTCCTACAATGAGCAGTTCTTC
TRBJ2-7 TRBV6-1 . . CASSEGSRVYEQYF TGTGCCAGCAGTGAAGGGAGCAGGGTCTACGAGCAGTACTTC
TRBJ2-5 TRBV5-6 . few CASSLGVRGQETQYF TGTGCCAGCAGCTTAGGAGTGCGGGGTCAGGAGACCCAGTACTTC
TRBJ2-7 TRBV6-6 . many CASSYTNSYEQYF TGTGCCAGCAGTTACACAAACTCCTACGAGCAGTACTTC
TRBJ1-1 TRBV6-1 . many CASSEADSLNTEAFF TGTGCCAGCAGTGAAGCGGACAGTTTGAACACTGAAGCTTTCTTT
TRBJ1-3 TRBV5-6 . many CASSLPGTPSGNTIYF TGTGCCAGCAGCTTGCCCGGGACTCCCTCTGGAAACACCATATATTTT
TRBJ1-1 TRBV29-1 TRBD1 many CSVEGTVWTEAFF TGCAGCGTTGAGGGGACAGTTTGGACTGAAGCTTTCTTT
TRBJ1-2 TRBV6-4 . many CASSFSGFYGYTF TGTGCCAGCAGCTTCTCGGGGTTCTATGGCTACACCTTC
TRBJ2-3 TRBV11-3 TRBD2 . CASSLGAGGTDTQYF TGTGCCAGCAGCTTAGGAGCGGGGGGCACAGATACGCAGTATTTT
TRBJ1-2 TRBV29-1 TRBD1 few CSVEHRGDYGYTF TGCAGCGTTGAGCACAGGGGGGACTATGGCTACACCTTC
TRBJ2-3 TRBV5-8 TRBD2 many CASRPLAGGPNTQYF TGTGCCAGCAGGCCCCTAGCGGGGGGGCCTAATACGCAGTATTTT